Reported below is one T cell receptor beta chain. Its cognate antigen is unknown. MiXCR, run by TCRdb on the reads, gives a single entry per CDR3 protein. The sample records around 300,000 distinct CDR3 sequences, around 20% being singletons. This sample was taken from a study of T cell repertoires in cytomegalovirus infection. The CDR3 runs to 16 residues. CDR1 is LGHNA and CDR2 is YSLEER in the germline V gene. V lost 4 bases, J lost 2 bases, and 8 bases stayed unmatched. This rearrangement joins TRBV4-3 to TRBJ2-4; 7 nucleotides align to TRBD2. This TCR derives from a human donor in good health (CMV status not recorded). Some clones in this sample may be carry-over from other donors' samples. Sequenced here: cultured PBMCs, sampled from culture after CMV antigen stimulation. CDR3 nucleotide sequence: TGCGCCAGCAGCCCTGCCACGGGAGGCTCCAAAAACATTCAGTACTTC. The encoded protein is CASSPATGGSKNIQYF.